One sample yielded the 23 T cell receptor beta chains listed below, sequenced in a study of blood T cell repertoires in COVID-19. Sequencing used immunoSEQ multiplex PCR; TCRdb keeps in-frame clones, though not all of them. This sample yields roughly 250,000 clones, of which 65% to 85% are seen a single time; 1.5% to 1.9% belongs to the top ten. Sequencing was carried out using peripheral blood. These receptors were taken from a woman aged 40 to 49 who had recovered from COVID-19.

V gene TRBV19 combines with J gene TRBJ1-5; the D gene is possibly TRBD1 (6 bases). Germline V gives CDR1 LNHDA, CDR2 SQIVND (reference sequence). This CDR3 comprises 15 residues. Between the trimmed V and J ends, which lost 5 bases and 5 bases, there was a span of 16 bases. Written as DNA, the CDR3 is TGTGCCAGTAGTTCCCCACAGGGCTCCCATCAGCCCCAGCATTTT. Translated, it gives CASSSPQGSHQPQHF.

The CDR3 is CASSLGGRGTTEAFF. The DNA of the CDR3 is TGTGCCAGCAGCTTAGGTGGCAGGGGGACCACTGAAGCTTTCTTT. The rearrangement links TRBV7-8 to TRBJ1-1; TRBD1 agrees at 7 bases. Germline V gene sequence: CDR1 SGHVS, CDR2 FQNEAQ. The CDR3 runs to 15 residues. After removal of 1 base from V and 4 bases from J, the junction contained 6 bases not matched to a gene.

The CDR3 protein is CASSNPGLMNTEAFF. DNA for the CDR3: TGTGCCAGTAGCAATCCGGGACTAATGAACACTGAAGCTTTCTTT. V is TRBV19 and J is TRBJ1-1; TRBD1 is a possible D gene (5 bases). Deletions cut 6 bases from V and 0 bases from J, with 14 bases between. Germline V gene data show CDR1 as LNHDA and CDR2 as SQIVND (reference sequence). The CDR3 spans 15 residues.

The rearrangement links TRBV11-2 to TRBJ2-7, with 7 bases fitting TRBD1. In germline, CDR1 is SGHAT, CDR2 FQNNGV. This CDR3 spans 14 amino acids. The junction had 6 bases not matched to a gene; V was cut back by 3 bases and J by 4 bases. CDR3 region: CASSFGDRAYEQYF. The DNA of the CDR3 is TGTGCCAGCAGCTTCGGGGACAGAGCTTACGAGCAGTACTTC.

In this sample, this clone turned up a few times. The V and J genes are TRBV3-1 (or the pseudogene TRBV3-2) and TRBJ1-5, with 8 positions matching TRBD1. The germline gives CDR1 LGHDT, CDR2 YNNKEL (reference sequence). The CDR3 is 15 residues long. V shed 4 bases, J shed 1 base, and the junction held 3 bases outside the gene matches. CDR3 in amino acids: CASSLGTGSNQPQHF. DNA for the CDR3: TGTGCCAGCAGCCTAGGGACAGGCAGCAATCAGCCCCAGCATTTT.

This clone occurred once. The chain combines TRBV6-5 with TRBJ1-6; 9 bases are a match to TRBD1. The V gene's germline CDR1 is MNHEY and CDR2 SVGAGI. The trim removed 6 bases at V and 8 bases at J, leaving 8 bases unmatched. This CDR3 comprises 15 residues. CDR3 loop: CASSLGGTGYSPLHF. CDR3 DNA sequence: TGTGCCAGCAGCCTAGGAGGGACAGGGTATTCACCCCTCCACTTT.

In this sample, this clone turned up once. The V and J genes are TRBV3-1 (or the pseudogene TRBV3-2) and TRBJ1-5; possible D gene TRBD1, 6 bases. This CDR3 is 14 amino acids long. V dropped 1 base and J dropped 10 bases, with 14 bases sitting between them. Germline loops: CDR1 LGHDT, CDR2 YNNKEL (reference sequence). CDR3 sequence reads: CASSQGGQGFPQHF. The DNA for the CDR3 is TGTGCCAGCAGCCAAGGGGGACAAGGGTTCCCCCAGCATTTT.

This clone has just a few counts. The chain links TRBV2 to TRBJ2-2, with 8 bases matching TRBD2. In germline, CDR1 is SNHLY, CDR2 FYNNEI. V shed 8 bases and J 7 bases; nucleotides not matched to a gene: 6. The CDR3 covers 13 residues. CDR3: CASSRGAIGELFF. The CDR3 nucleotides are TGTGCCAGCTCGCGGGGGGCGATCGGGGAGCTGTTTTTT.

The chain couples TRBV11-2 to TRBJ1-2; no clear D. Trimming removed 5 bases at V and 5 bases at J, with 15 bases between. CDR1 SGHAT and CDR2 FQNNGV come from the germline V gene. The CDR3 contains 14 residues. CDR3: CASSPRGPEYGYTF. The CDR3 region has the DNA TGTGCCAGCAGCCCTCGAGGGCCTGAGTATGGCTACACCTTC.

V is TRBV5-1 and J is TRBJ1-5; 9 bases are a match to TRBD1. The CDR3 covers 17 residues. V was clipped by 1 base and J by 4 bases; unmatched bases: 9. Germline CDR1 reads SGHRS; CDR2 reads YFSETQ. CDR3 residues: CASSLTPSGTGNQPQHF. As DNA, the CDR3 is TGCGCCAGCAGCTTGACCCCCTCCGGGACAGGGAATCAGCCCCAGCATTTT.

This clone has more than one count but fewer than ten. The rearrangement joins TRBV15 to TRBJ1-1, with 9 bases identical to TRBD1. Unmatched junction bases numbered 8, after V lost 5 bases and J lost 4 bases. In germline, CDR1 is LNHNV, CDR2 YYDKDF (reference sequence). CDR3 size: 15 residues. CDR3 sequence reads: CATSDRGRGATEAFF. CDR3 bases: TGTGCCACCAGCGACAGGGGGAGAGGTGCCACTGAAGCTTTCTTT. Filled out from reference TRBV15 and TRBJ1-1, the complete variable domain reads DAMVIQNPRYQVTQFGKPVTLSCSQTLNHNVMYWYQQKSSQAPKLLFHYYDKDFNNEADTPDNFQSRRPNTSFCFLDIRSPGLGDTAMYLCATSDRGRGATEAFFGQGTRLTVV.

V gene TRBV28 combines with J gene TRBJ1-1; no clear D. From germline, CDR1 is MDHEN and CDR2 SYDVKM. CDR3 length equals 10 residues. Trimming took 5 bases from V and 5 from J, leaving 3 bases between them. The CDR3: CASSTTEAFF. DNA for the CDR3: TGTGCCAGCAGTACAACTGAAGCTTTCTTT.

A few counts support this clone. The V call is TRBV7-2, the J call TRBJ1-2, with a weak D call TRBD1 (5 bases). Germline CDR1 and CDR2: SGHTA and FQGNSA. Deletions cut 2 bases from V and 0 bases from J, with 13 bases between. The CDR3 has 16 residues. The CDR3 region is CASSLLSGRPNYGYTF. CDR3 DNA: TGTGCCAGCAGCTTACTTTCAGGGCGACCTAACTATGGCTACACCTTC. The variable domain in full, with the rest retrieved from reference TRBV7-2 and TRBJ1-2, is GAGVSQSPSNKVTEKGKDVELRCDPISGHTALYWYRQSLGQGLEFLIYFQGNSAPDKSGLPSDRFSAERTGGSVSTLTIQRTQQEDSAVYLCASSLLSGRPNYGYTFGSGTRLTVV.

This clone has just one count. V is TRBV5-1 and J is TRBJ2-7, with a possible D match to TRBD2 (5 bases). The CDR3 extends over 14 amino acids. The V end lost 1 base, the J end lost 5 bases, and 13 bases lay between the germline ends. In germline, CDR1 is SGHRS, CDR2 YFSETQ. CDR3 region: CASSLTGSGDEQYF. DNA for the CDR3: TGCGCCAGCAGCTTGACGGGAAGTGGAGACGAGCAGTACTTC. Variable domain in full (rest from reference TRBV5-1 and TRBJ2-7): KAGVTQTPRYLIKTRGQQVTLSCSPISGHRSVSWYQQTPGQGLQFLFEYFSETQRNKGNFPGRFSGRQFSNSRSEMNVSTLELGDSALYLCASSLTGSGDEQYFGPGTRLTVT.

The V and J genes are TRBV29-1 and TRBJ2-1, with TRBD1 matching over 8 bases. CDR1 is SQVTM and CDR2 is ANQGSEA in the germline V gene. The CDR3 has 15 amino acids. Germline trimming cut 1 base from V and 2 bases from J; bases unmatched to any gene: 4. The CDR3 DNA sequence: TGCAGCGTTGAAGTTACAGGGGGAGCCTACAATGAGCAGTTCTTC. This sequence encodes CSVEVTGGAYNEQFF.

The chain links TRBV6-5 to TRBJ2-3, with TRBD2 matching 7 bases. The CDR3 is 12 residues long. V lost 11 bases to trimming and J lost 1 base; unmatched junction nucleotides: 3. Per the germline V gene, CDR1 is MNHEY and CDR2 is SVGAGI. CDR3 loop: CAARGGTDTQYF. The DNA of the CDR3 is TGTGCCGCCCGGGGGGGCACAGATACGCAGTATTTT.

This clone has just one count. The chain combines TRBV2 with TRBJ2-3; the match to TRBD2 covers 8 bases. V shed 8 bases and J 4 bases; nucleotides not matched to a gene: 5. The CDR3 contains 13 residues. CDR1 is SNHLY and CDR2 is FYNNEI in the germline V gene. CDR3 region: CASGSGVSDTQYF. The DNA for the CDR3 is TGTGCCAGCGGTAGCGGGGTGTCAGATACGCAGTATTTT.

This chain connects TRBV10-1 to TRBJ1-1, with D tentatively TRBD1 (5 bases). The CDR3 has 14 residues. Germline CDR1 reads WNHNN; CDR2 reads SYGVQD (reference sequence). V dropped 2 bases and J dropped 9 bases, with 16 bases sitting between them. The CDR3 coding sequence is TGCGCCAGCAGTGAGCCTACCGGGGGTGGGCAAGCTTTCTTT. It is translated as CASSEPTGGGQAFF.

The rearrangement links TRBV28 to TRBJ1-5; 9 nucleotides line up with TRBD1. Germline CDR1 reads MDHEN; CDR2 reads SYDVKM. V trimming: 4 bases; J trimming: 9 bases; junction bases outside the gene matches: 10. The length of the CDR3 is 15 residues. The CDR3 loop reads CASSSMGQGTGPQHF. The CDR3 region has the DNA TGTGCCAGCAGTTCAATGGGACAGGGAACTGGGCCCCAGCATTTT.

The table lists this clone with a count of one. V gene TRBV28 combines with J gene TRBJ2-7; 9 bases match TRBD1. V gave up 6 bases and J gave up 7 bases; unmatched junction bases: 7. The CDR3 sequence is 13 residues long. The germline CDR1 and CDR2 sequences are MDHEN and SYDVKM. CDR3 sequence: CASRRTGEGEQYF. In DNA form, the CDR3 reads TGTGCCAGCAGGCGGACAGGGGAAGGTGAGCAGTACTTC. The whole variable domain, remainder taken from reference TRBV28 and TRBJ2-7, is DVKVTQSSRYLVKRTGEKVFLECVQDMDHENMFWYRQDPGLGLRLIYFSYDVKMKEKGDIPEGYSVSREKKERFSLILESASTNQTSMYLCASRRTGEGEQYFGPGTRLTVT.

This clone occurred a few times. This chain connects TRBV27 to TRBJ2-7, with D possibly TRBD2 on 5 matching bases. Germline loops: CDR1 MNHEY, CDR2 SMNVEV (reference sequence). This CDR3 is built from 12 residues. V was shortened by 5 bases and J by 6 bases, with 11 bases between the two germline ends. In DNA form, the CDR3 reads TGTGCCAGCAGTGTCCCACGGGGCGAGCAGTACTTC. As protein: CASSVPRGEQYF.

This chain uses TRBV24-1 with TRBJ2-2; no reliable D call. Germline V gives CDR1 KGHDR, CDR2 SFDVKD. The V end was cut by 6 bases, the J end by 3 bases, with 7 bases between. This CDR3 region has 13 residues. In DNA form, the CDR3 reads TGTGCCACCAGTAACGGGTACACCGGGGAGCTGTTTTTT. Translating gives CATSNGYTGELFF.

The V and J genes are TRBV11-2 and TRBJ2-7; TRBD1 aligns across 10 bases. The V gene end was trimmed by 0 bases and the J gene end by 11 bases; junction bases not matched to a gene: 4. This CDR3 spans 13 amino acids. Per the germline V gene, CDR1 is SGHAT and CDR2 is FQNNGV. The CDR3 loop reads CASSLERGQGKYF. The CDR3 DNA sequence: TGTGCCAGCAGCTTAGAAAGGGGACAGGGGAAGTACTTC.